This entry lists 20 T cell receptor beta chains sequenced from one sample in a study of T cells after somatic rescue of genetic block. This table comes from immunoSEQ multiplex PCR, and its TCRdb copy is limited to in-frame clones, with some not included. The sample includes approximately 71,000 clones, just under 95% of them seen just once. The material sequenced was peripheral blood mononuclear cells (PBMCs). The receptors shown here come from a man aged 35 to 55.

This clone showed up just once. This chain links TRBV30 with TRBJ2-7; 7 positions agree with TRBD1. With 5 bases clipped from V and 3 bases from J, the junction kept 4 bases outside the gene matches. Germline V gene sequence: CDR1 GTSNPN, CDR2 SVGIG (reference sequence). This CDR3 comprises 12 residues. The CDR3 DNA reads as TGTGCCTGGTCAGGGGACAGCTACGAGCAGTACTTC. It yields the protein CAWSGDSYEQYF.

CDR3: CASSSAWSGSGANVLTF. The DNA for the CDR3 is TGTGCCAGCAGCTCTGCCTGGTCGGGGTCCGGGGCCAACGTCCTGACTTTC. The V call is TRBV7-6, the J call TRBJ2-6, with a weak D call TRBD2 (5 bases). Trimming cost V 4 bases and J 4 bases, with 17 bases left between them. This CDR3 is built from 17 residues. Per germline, CDR1 SGHVS and CDR2 FNYEAQ.

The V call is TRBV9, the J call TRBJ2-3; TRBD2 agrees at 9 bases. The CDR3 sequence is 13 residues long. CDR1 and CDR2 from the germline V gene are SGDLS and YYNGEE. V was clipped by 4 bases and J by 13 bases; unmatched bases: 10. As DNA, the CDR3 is TGTGCCAGCAGCATTAGCGGGAGTGTTTGTAAGTATTTT. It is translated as CASSISGSVCKYF.

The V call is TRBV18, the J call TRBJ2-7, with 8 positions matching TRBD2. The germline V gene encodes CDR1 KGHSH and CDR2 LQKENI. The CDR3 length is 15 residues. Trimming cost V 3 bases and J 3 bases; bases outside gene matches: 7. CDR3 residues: CASSPLASGSYEQYF. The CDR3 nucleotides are TGTGCCAGCTCACCCCTGGCCAGCGGGAGCTACGAGCAGTACTTC. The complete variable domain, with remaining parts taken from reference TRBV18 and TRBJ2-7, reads NAGVMQNPRHLVRRRGQEARLRCSPMKGHSHVYWYRQLPEEGLKFMVYLQKENIIDESGMPKERFSAEFPKEGPSILRIQQVVRGDSAAYFCASSPLASGSYEQYFGPGTRLTVT.

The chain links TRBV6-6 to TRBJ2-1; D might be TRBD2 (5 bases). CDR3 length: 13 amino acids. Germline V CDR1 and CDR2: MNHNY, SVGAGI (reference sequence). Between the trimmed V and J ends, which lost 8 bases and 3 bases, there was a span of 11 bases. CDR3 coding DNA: TGTGCCAGCGACTACCGGGGCTACAATGAGCAGTTCTTC. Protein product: CASDYRGYNEQFF.

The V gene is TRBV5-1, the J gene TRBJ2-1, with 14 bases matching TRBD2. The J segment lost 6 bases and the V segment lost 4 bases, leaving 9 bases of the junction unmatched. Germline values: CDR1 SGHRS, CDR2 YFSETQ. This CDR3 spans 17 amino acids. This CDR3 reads CASSPGLAGELTNEQFF. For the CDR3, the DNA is TGCGCCAGCAGCCCGGGACTAGCGGGGGAGTTAACCAATGAGCAGTTCTTC.

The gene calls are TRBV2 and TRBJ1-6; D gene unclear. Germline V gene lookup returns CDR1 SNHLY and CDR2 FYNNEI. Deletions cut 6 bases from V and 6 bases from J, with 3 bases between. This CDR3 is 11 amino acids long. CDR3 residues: CASRANSPLHF. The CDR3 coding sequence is TGTGCCAGCAGGGCTAATTCACCCCTCCACTTT.

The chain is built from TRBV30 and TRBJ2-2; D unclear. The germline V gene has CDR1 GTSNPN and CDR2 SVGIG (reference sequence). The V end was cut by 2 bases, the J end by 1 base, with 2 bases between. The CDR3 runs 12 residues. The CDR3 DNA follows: TGTGCCTGGAGTCGGAACACCGGGGAGCTGTTTTTT. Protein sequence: CAWSRNTGELFF. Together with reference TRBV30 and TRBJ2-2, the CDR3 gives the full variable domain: SQTIHQWPATLVQPVGSPLSLECTVEGTSNPNLYWYRQAAGRGLQLLFYSVGIGQISSEVPQNLSASRPQDRQFILSSKKLLLSDSGFYLCAWSRNTGELFFGEGSRLTVL.

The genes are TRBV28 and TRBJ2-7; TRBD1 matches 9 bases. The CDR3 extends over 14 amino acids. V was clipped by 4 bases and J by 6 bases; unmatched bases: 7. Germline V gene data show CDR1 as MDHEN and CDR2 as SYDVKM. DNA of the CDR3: TGTGCCAGCAGTTCCGAAGACAGGGGGGGCGAGCAGTACTTC. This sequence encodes CASSSEDRGGEQYF. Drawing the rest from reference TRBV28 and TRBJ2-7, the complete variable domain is DVKVTQSSRYLVKRTGEKVFLECVQDMDHENMFWYRQDPGLGLRLIYFSYDVKMKEKGDIPEGYSVSREKKERFSLILESASTNQTSMYLCASSSEDRGGEQYFGPGTRLTVT.

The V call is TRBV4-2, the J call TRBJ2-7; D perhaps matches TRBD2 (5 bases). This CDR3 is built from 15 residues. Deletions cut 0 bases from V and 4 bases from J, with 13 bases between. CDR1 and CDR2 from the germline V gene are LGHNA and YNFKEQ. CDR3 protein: CASSQERAIVYEQYF. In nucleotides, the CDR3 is TGTGCCAGCAGCCAAGAGCGGGCCATCGTTTACGAGCAGTACTTC.

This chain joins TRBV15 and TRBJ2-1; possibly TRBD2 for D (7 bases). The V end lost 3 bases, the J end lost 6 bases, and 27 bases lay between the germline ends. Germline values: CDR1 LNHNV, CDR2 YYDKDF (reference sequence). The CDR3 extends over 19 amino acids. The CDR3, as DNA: TGTGCCACCAGCAGGCCTGGGGGGGCTCTGGCGGGAAAAGGCAATGAGCAGTTCTTC. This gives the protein CATSRPGGALAGKGNEQFF. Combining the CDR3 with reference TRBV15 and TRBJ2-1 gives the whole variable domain DAMVIQNPRYQVTQFGKPVTLSCSQTLNHNVMYWYQQKSSQAPKLLFHYYDKDFNNEADTPDNFQSRRPNTSFCFLDIRSPGLGDTAMYLCATSRPGGALAGKGNEQFFGPGTRLTVL.

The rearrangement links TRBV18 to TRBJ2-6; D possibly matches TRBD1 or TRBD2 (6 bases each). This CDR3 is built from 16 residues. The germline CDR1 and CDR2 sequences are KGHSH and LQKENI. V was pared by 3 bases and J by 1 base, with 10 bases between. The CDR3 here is CASSPGGASGANVLTF. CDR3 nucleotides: TGTGCCAGCTCACCCGGGGGCGCGTCTGGGGCCAACGTCCTGACTTTC.

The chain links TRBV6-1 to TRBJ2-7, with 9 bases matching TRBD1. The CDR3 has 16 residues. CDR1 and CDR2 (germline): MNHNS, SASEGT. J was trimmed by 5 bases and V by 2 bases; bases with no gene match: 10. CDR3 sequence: CASSELEWDRVHEQYF. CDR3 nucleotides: TGTGCCAGCAGTGAATTGGAGTGGGACAGGGTCCACGAGCAGTACTTC.

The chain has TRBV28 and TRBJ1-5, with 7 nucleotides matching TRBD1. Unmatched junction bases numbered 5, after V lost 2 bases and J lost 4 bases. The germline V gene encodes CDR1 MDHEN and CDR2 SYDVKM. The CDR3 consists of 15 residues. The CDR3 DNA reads TGTGCCAGCAGTTTAGTGGACAGGAGAAATCAGCCCCAGCATTTT. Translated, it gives CASSLVDRRNQPQHF.

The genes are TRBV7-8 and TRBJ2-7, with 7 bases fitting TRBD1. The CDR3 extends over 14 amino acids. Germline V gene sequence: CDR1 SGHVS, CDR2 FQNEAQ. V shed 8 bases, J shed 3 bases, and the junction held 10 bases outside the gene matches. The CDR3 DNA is TGTGCCAGCGGTAAGACAGGGTTCGGCTACGAGCAGTACTTC. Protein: CASGKTGFGYEQYF.

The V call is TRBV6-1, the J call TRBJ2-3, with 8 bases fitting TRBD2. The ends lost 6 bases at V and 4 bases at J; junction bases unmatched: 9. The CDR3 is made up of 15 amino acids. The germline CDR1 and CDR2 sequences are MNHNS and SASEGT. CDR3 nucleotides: TGTGCCAGCAGGGCCGGTGGTAGCGGGGCAGATACGCAGTATTTT. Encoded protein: CASRAGGSGADTQYF.

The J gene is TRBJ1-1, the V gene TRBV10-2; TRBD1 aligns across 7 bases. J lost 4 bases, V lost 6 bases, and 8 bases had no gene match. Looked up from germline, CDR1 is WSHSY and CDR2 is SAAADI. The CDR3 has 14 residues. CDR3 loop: CASSVQGMFTEAFF. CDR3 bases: TGCGCCAGCAGCGTACAGGGGATGTTCACTGAAGCTTTCTTT.

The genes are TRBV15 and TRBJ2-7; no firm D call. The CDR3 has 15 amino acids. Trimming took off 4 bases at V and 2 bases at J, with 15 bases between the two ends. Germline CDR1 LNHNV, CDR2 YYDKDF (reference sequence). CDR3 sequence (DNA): TGTGCCACCAGCACTAACCCGGTCGCCGCCTACGAGCAGTACTTC. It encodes CATSTNPVAAYEQYF.

CDR3 coding DNA: TGTGCCAGCAGCGCCCAGGTCCCTCTACGCAATGAGCAGTTCTTC. Residues: CASSAQVPLRNEQFF. J is TRBJ2-1 and V is TRBV7-8; no definite D call. V gave up 5 bases and J gave up 6 bases, with 17 bases separating them. Germline CDR1 is SGHVS and CDR2 is FQNEAQ. The length of the CDR3 is 15 residues.

CDR3 region: CASSEGTSEDTQYF. CDR3 DNA sequence: TGCGCCAGCAGTGAGGGGACTAGTGAGGATACGCAGTATTTT. This chain uses TRBV10-2 with TRBJ2-3; TRBD2 aligns across 8 bases. Looked up from germline, CDR1 is WSHSY and CDR2 is SAAADI. This CDR3 has 14 amino acids. V lost 2 bases and J lost 6; bases outside the gene matches: 4.